This paragraph reports one T cell receptor beta chain. The antigen is not known. The V gene's germline CDR1 is SEHNR and CDR2 FQNEAQ (reference sequence). V lost 1 base, J lost 10 bases, and 7 bases stayed unmatched. This CDR3 region has 14 residues. The entry originates in a study of shared clonotypes between healthy human individuals. Broader study findings: Expectations were that clonotype sharing among donors would be affected by sequencing depth. Against clonotypes common to all four donors, non-shared ones had lower generation probabilities.

The method was immunoSEQ multiplex PCR; TCRdb's version includes in-frame clones alone and lacks a portion of them. The repertoire holds approximately 640,000 clones, with roughly 88% as singletons. This TCR came from a man between 18 and 29 years old in good health. Some clones in this sample may be carry-over from other donors' samples. The V gene is TRBV7-9, the J gene TRBJ1-2, with 9 bases that match TRBD1. Sequenced material: memory CD8+ T cells from PBMCs. The subset: CD45RO+ cells pooled with CCR7-negative TemRA cells. As DNA, the CDR3 is TGTGCCAGCAGCTTAGGCGGGACAGGGTCCTCCTACACCTTC. Its protein is CASSLGGTGSSYTF.